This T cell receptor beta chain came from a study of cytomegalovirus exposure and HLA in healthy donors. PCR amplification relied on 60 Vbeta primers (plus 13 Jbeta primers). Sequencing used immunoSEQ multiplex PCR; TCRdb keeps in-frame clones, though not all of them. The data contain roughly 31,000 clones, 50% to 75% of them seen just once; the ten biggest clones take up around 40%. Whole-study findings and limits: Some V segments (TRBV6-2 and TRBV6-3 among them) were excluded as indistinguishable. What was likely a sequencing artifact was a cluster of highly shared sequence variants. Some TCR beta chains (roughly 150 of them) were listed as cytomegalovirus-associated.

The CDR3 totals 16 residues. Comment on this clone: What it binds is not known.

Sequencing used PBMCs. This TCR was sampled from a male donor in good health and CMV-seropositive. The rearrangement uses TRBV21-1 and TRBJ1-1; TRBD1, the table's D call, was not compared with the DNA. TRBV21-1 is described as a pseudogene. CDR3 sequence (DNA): TGTGCCAGCAGCCCCTCCGGACAGGGGGTGAGGACTGAAGCTTTCTTT. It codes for CASSPSGQGVRTEAFF.